This TCR beta chain was found in a study of control samples from healthy donors and cancer patients. Method: immunoSEQ multiplex PCR; TCRdb's copy keeps in-frame clones and lacks some. The data hold 150,000 to 200,000 clones, with about 94% observed a single time. This CDR3 is built from 11 residues. Trimming stripped 8 bases from V and 13 bases from J, with 14 bases between. In germline, CDR1 is MNHNY, CDR2 SVGAGI (reference sequence). The sequence was collected from a woman aged 40 to 50 in good health. The rearrangement uses TRBV6-6 and TRBJ1-4, with D tentatively TRBD1 (6 bases). The specimen sequenced was blood. DNA of the CDR3: TGTGCCAGCGGGCGACAGGTCGGACTGTTTTTT. This translates into CASGRQVGLFF.